These 14 T cell receptor beta chains share one sample of origin, sequenced in a study of regulatory T cells in long-lasting Graves disease. Time point denoted: newly diagnosed GD, antithyroid drugs for less than 3 months. PBMC-extracted RNA yielded the TCR library. The authors built TCR beta libraries using iRepertoire HTBI primers and Arm-PCR of CDR3 regions. Using its own MiXCR run on the multiplex PCR reads, TCRdb lists one record per CDR3 protein. The table shows some 330,000 distinct CDR3 sequences, with 10% to 15% occurring only once. The same specimen was also included in a second study, on T cells in Graves' hyperthyroidism and ophthalmopathy.

This specimen consisted of peripheral blood mononuclear cells (PBMCs), obtained at new diagnosis, from a patient treated with antithyroid drugs. These receptors were collected from a woman between 18 and 29 years old with Graves disease.

This clonotype was counted a few times. The V and J genes are TRBV7-9 and TRBJ2-7; 7 bases line up with TRBD1. Germline V gives CDR1 SEHNR, CDR2 FQNEAQ (reference sequence). V lost 5 bases to trimming and J lost 2 bases; unmatched junction nucleotides: 9. The CDR3 has 15 amino acids. The CDR3 nucleotides read TGTGCCAGCAGCGGGGGAGAGGGGGCGCCCTACGAGCAGTACTTC. It yields the protein CASSGGEGAPYEQYF.

This clonotype was seen ten or more times. The rearrangement links TRBV28 to TRBJ2-1; D not resolved. Germline V lookup: CDR1 MDHEN, CDR2 SYDVKM. This CDR3 is 11 amino acids long. V lost 6 bases and J 6 bases, leaving 6 bases between the germline ends. This CDR3 reads CASSQFNEQFF. In nucleotides, the CDR3 is TGTGCCAGCAGCCAATTCAATGAGCAGTTCTTC.

CDR3 DNA: TGCAGTGCTAGAGTTCCACTAAGGGGACCCGACACTGAAGCTTTCTTT. This sequence encodes CSARVPLRGPDTEAFF. The genes are TRBV20-1 and TRBJ1-1, with D possibly matching TRBD1 (5 bases). Trimming pared 1 base from V and 3 bases from J, leaving 18 bases between. From germline, CDR1 is DFQATT and CDR2 SNEGSKA (reference sequence). This CDR3 contains 16 residues.

The table lists this clonotype with many counts. The rearrangement uses TRBV29-1 and TRBJ2-7; 7 bases are shared with TRBD1. CDR1 is SQVTM, CDR2 ANQGSEA, per germline. The CDR3 totals 15 residues. V was pared by 1 base and J by 2 bases, with 8 bases of the junction left unmatched. CDR3 nucleotide sequence: TGCAGCGTTGAAGGGCCCAGGGGGAGACCCTACGAGCAGTACTTC. Translated: CSVEGPRGRPYEQYF.

This clonotype was observed a few times. This chain uses TRBV20-1 with TRBJ1-5; the D gene is possibly TRBD1 (5 bases). The CDR3 spans 15 residues. From germline, CDR1 is DFQATT and CDR2 SNEGSKA (reference sequence). V was pared by 6 bases and J by 2 bases, with 17 bases between. The DNA of the CDR3 is TGCAGTGCGTTGTTTGTAGGGGCAGGCAATCAGCCCCAGCATTTT. Amino acids: CSALFVGAGNQPQHF.

The sample holds many counts of this clonotype. The CDR3 reads CASSADRAEAFF. DNA for the CDR3: TGTGCCAGCAGCGCTGACAGGGCTGAAGCTTTCTTT. This chain uses TRBV7-8 with TRBJ1-1, with 7 bases matching TRBD1. The ends lost 5 bases at V and 6 bases at J; junction bases unmatched: 3. This CDR3 region has 12 residues. Germline-derived CDR1 and CDR2 are SGHVS and FQNEAQ.

The V and J genes are TRBV5-1 and TRBJ2-1; no firm D call. Deletions cut 2 bases from V and 0 bases from J, with 9 bases between. The CDR3 sequence is 15 residues long. Germline V gene lookup returns CDR1 SGHRS and CDR2 YFSETQ. The CDR3 region is CASSLRESSYNEQFF. The DNA of the CDR3 is TGCGCCAGCAGCTTACGCGAGAGCTCCTACAATGAGCAGTTCTTC.

In its sample, this clonotype was seen a few times. The rearrangement uses TRBV2 and TRBJ1-5, with D perhaps matching TRBD1 (5 bases). Germline V gene data show CDR1 as SNHLY and CDR2 as FYNNEI. V shed 6 bases and J shed 5 bases, with 14 bases lying between them. There are 14 residues in the CDR3. CDR3 residues: CASRDKATYQPQHF. As DNA, the CDR3 is TGTGCCAGCAGGGACAAGGCTACCTATCAGCCCCAGCATTTT.

CDR3: CASSFLDRGGNTIYF. Written as DNA, the CDR3 is TGTGCCAGCAGTTTCTTAGACCGAGGTGGAAACACCATATATTTT. The chain carries TRBV6-2 or TRBV6-3 and TRBJ1-3; D unclear. V shed 4 bases and J shed 3 bases, with 13 bases lying between them. Germline CDR1 is MNHEY and CDR2 is SVGEGT. CDR3 length equals 15 residues.

The chain carries TRBV7-9 and TRBJ2-1; 8 bases are shared with TRBD2. This CDR3 is 14 amino acids long. Germline CDR1 reads SEHNR; CDR2 reads FQNEAQ (reference sequence). With 7 bases clipped from V and 4 bases from J, the junction kept 6 bases outside the gene matches. Here the CDR3 DNA reads TGTGCCAGCAACGAGCGGGGGCTTTACAATGAGCAGTTCTTC. Translated, it gives CASNERGLYNEQFF.

The chain uses TRBV18 and TRBJ1-3; unclear D gene. Trimming cost V 0 bases and J 0 bases, with 9 bases left between them. The length of the CDR3 is 16 residues. Germline V gene data show CDR1 as KGHSH and CDR2 as LQKENI. CDR3 sequence reads: CASSPPSRGSGNTIYF. CDR3 bases: TGTGCCAGCTCACCACCTTCCCGGGGCTCTGGAAACACCATATATTTT.

Only a few counts were recorded for this clonotype. The chain recombines TRBV7-9 with TRBJ1-2; 11 nucleotides agree with TRBD1. Trimming at V came to 7 bases and at J to 6 bases, leaving 10 bases not matched to a gene. The germline CDR1 and CDR2 sequences are SEHNR and FQNEAQ (reference sequence). There are 15 residues in the CDR3. This CDR3 is CASTIAGQGVHGYTF. The CDR3 DNA follows: TGTGCCAGCACCATAGCGGGACAGGGGGTTCATGGCTACACCTTC.

This clonotype was seen ten or more times. The gene calls are TRBV20-1 and TRBJ2-1; a possible D gene is TRBD1 (5 bases). CDR1 DFQATT and CDR2 SNEGSKA come from the germline V gene (reference sequence). There are 14 residues in the CDR3. The CDR3 region has the DNA TGCCTACCCAGTGGCCCCAGGGCCTACAATGAGCAGTTCTTC. This translates into CLPSGPRAYNEQFF.

This clonotype was recorded at least ten times. The rearrangement joins TRBV2 to TRBJ2-1; 12 nucleotides line up with TRBD2. Germline lookup yields CDR1 SNHLY and CDR2 FYNNEI. The CDR3 has 19 amino acids. V was pared by 7 bases and J by 6 bases, with 19 bases of the junction left unmatched. CDR3 nucleotide sequence: TGTGCCAGCAACAACTACCCTAGCGGGGGGGCTCATGTCCGCAATGAGCAGTTCTTC. Translating it yields CASNNYPSGGAHVRNEQFF.